Below, 9 T cell receptor beta chains from the same sample are listed, as sequenced in a study of blood T cell repertoires in COVID-19. Profiling relied on immunoSEQ multiplex PCR, and the TCRdb table lists in-frame clones only, not all of them. The sample comprises roughly 14,000 clones, around 70% of which are singletons, and around 20% rests with the top ten. The source material was peripheral blood. The receptors here all came from a boy between 2 and 10 years old with active or convalescent COVID-19.

The gene calls are TRBV6-7 and TRBJ1-1; D gene ambiguous. TRBV6-7 belongs to the ORF category, with a function that is uncertain. The CDR3 runs to 14 residues. Deletions cut 4 bases from V and 1 base from J, with 10 bases between. CDR3 DNA: TGTGCCAGCAGTTCAGGATCGCCGAACACTGAAGCTTTCTTT. This translates into CASSSGSPNTEAFF.

CDR3 bases: TGTGCCAGCGGGACTAGCGGCTACAATGAGCAGTTCTTC. This sequence encodes CASGTSGYNEQFF. V gene TRBV9 combines with J gene TRBJ2-1; 11 nucleotides line up with TRBD2. Germline trimming cut 7 bases from V and 3 bases from J; bases unmatched to any gene: 0. Germline lookup yields CDR1 SGDLS and CDR2 YYNGEE. The CDR3 covers 13 residues.

The chain couples TRBV3-1 (or the pseudogene TRBV3-2) to TRBJ2-3, with 9 bases matching TRBD2. Germline CDR1 and CDR2: LGHDT and YNNKEL (reference sequence). V lost 5 bases to trimming and J lost 6 bases; unmatched junction nucleotides: 12. This CDR3 region has 16 residues. CDR3 sequence (DNA): TGTGCCAGCAGCTCCCAATTAGCGGGAGCATGGGATACGCAGTATTTT. Protein: CASSSQLAGAWDTQYF.

Judged by abundance, this clone is medium-sized (0.01 to 0.1%). The CDR3 nucleotides are TGTGCCAGCAGCTACCGACGAAACCGCGGGGACCGACATTCACCCCTCCACTTT. As protein: CASSYRRNRGDRHSPLHF. This chain links TRBV4-2 with TRBJ1-6, with D possibly being TRBD1 (5 bases). The CDR3 sequence is 18 residues long. The V gene lost 5 bases and the J gene lost 8 bases, with 25 bases spanning the gap. The germline V gene encodes CDR1 LGHNA and CDR2 YNFKEQ.

This clone has more than one count but fewer than ten. V and J are TRBV10-2 and TRBJ2-5, with a possible D match to TRBD2 (6 bases). This CDR3 contains 15 residues. Germline CDR1 and CDR2: WSHSY and SAAADI. V gave up 7 bases and J gave up 5 bases, with 20 bases separating them. The CDR3 protein is CASKKGIGGRETQYF. DNA for the CDR3: TGCGCCAGCAAGAAAGGTATTGGAGGGCGGGAGACCCAGTACTTC.

This clone was seen only a few times. This rearrangement joins TRBV5-5 to TRBJ2-1; 7 bases are a match to TRBD2. The CDR3 spans 15 residues. The ends lost 3 bases at V and 5 bases at J; junction bases unmatched: 8. Per the germline V gene, CDR1 is SGHKS and CDR2 is YYEKEE (reference sequence). Here the CDR3 DNA reads TGTGCCAGCAGCTCTCCTGGGGGGGGAAACAATGAGCAGTTCTTC. Translated: CASSSPGGGNNEQFF.

The V call is TRBV6-2 or TRBV6-3, the J call TRBJ2-7; 7 nucleotides line up with TRBD1. Germline assignment: CDR1 MNHEY and CDR2 SVGEGT. This CDR3 is 14 amino acids long. V lost 2 bases, J lost 3 bases, and 4 bases stayed unmatched. CDR3 sequence reads: CASSYRAGGYEQYF. CDR3 DNA: TGTGCCAGCAGTTACCGCGCAGGGGGCTACGAGCAGTACTTC.

The gene calls are TRBV25-1 and TRBJ2-7; 7 bases match TRBD1. This CDR3 region has 13 residues. V was pared by 5 bases and J by 6 bases, with 7 bases of the junction left unmatched. The V gene's germline CDR1 is MGHDK and CDR2 SYGVNS. The CDR3 spells CASSQGQFAEQYF. In nucleotides, the CDR3 is TGTGCCAGCAGTCAGGGACAGTTCGCCGAGCAGTACTTC.

The V gene is TRBV5-6, the J gene TRBJ2-3; 8 nucleotides line up with TRBD1. The V segment lost 3 bases and the J segment 3 bases; nucleotides outside the gene matches: 6. Germline-derived CDR1 and CDR2 are SGHDT and YYEEEE. The CDR3 extends over 15 amino acids. The CDR3 DNA follows: TGTGCCAGCAGCTACCTGGGACAGGAGACAGATACGCAGTATTTT. This codes for CASSYLGQETDTQYF.